This T cell receptor (beta chain) was identified in a study of blood T cell repertoires in COVID-19. The data were produced by immunoSEQ multiplex PCR, yet TCRdb's version contains in-frame clones alone and is incomplete. The table records approximately 45,000 clones, 87% of them present only once. The CDR3 spans 13 residues. V lost 6 bases to trimming and J lost 5 bases; unmatched junction nucleotides: 5. The germline V gene encodes CDR1 GTSNPN and CDR2 SVGIG (reference sequence). The sample comprised peripheral blood. This TCR was recovered from a woman older than 75 with COVID-19, enrolled during active disease. V and J are TRBV30 and TRBJ2-5; 11 nucleotides agree with TRBD2. This CDR3 is CACSSGGRETQYF. Here the CDR3 DNA reads TGTGCCTGCTCTAGCGGGGGGCGGGAGACCCAGTACTTC.